One and the same sample provided the 26 T cell receptor beta chains below, sequenced in a study of Tregs in tolerant kidney transplant recipients. Using immunoSEQ multiplex PCR, the repertoire was profiled, and TCRdb retains in-frame clones only, with some absent. The sample includes around 70,000 clones, roughly 92% seen only once; the top ten take approximately 10%. The input for sequencing was CD8+ T cells from blood, taken before the transplant. Receptors were obtained from a human donor who received a combined kidney and bone marrow transplant.

The chain carries TRBV27 and TRBJ1-1; maybe TRBD1 (5 bases). Germline V gives CDR1 MNHEY, CDR2 SMNVEV (reference sequence). V lost 6 bases, J lost 2 bases, and 10 bases lay in between. CDR3 length: 13 amino acids. CDR3 region: CASSSGVNTEAFF. CDR3 DNA: TGTGCCAGCAGCTCGGGGGTAAACACTGAAGCTTTCTTT.

In its sample, this clone was seen a few times. This chain links TRBV7-8 with TRBJ2-3; tentatively, D is TRBD1 (5 bases). The CDR3 runs 15 residues. Trimming removed 6 bases from V and 2 bases from J, with 15 bases in between. Germline V gene data show CDR1 as SGHVS and CDR2 as FQNEAQ. The CDR3 nucleotides read TGTGCCAGCAGTTCCCCGATGACAGCCACAGATACGCAGTATTTT. This encodes CASSSPMTATDTQYF.

This rearrangement joins TRBV4-1 to TRBJ2-1; maybe TRBD2 (5 bases). There are 14 residues in the CDR3. Per the germline V gene, CDR1 is MGHRA and CDR2 is YSYEKL. V lost 1 base, J lost 5 bases, and 9 bases lay in between. Here the CDR3 reads CASSQVPGDNEQFF. In nucleotides, the CDR3 is TGCGCCAGCAGCCAAGTTCCCGGGGACAATGAGCAGTTCTTC.

The rearrangement uses TRBV27 and TRBJ2-7, with 8 bases that match TRBD2. The germline V gene encodes CDR1 MNHEY and CDR2 SMNVEV (reference sequence). This CDR3 has 15 amino acids. V lost 5 bases to trimming and J lost 0 bases; unmatched junction nucleotides: 6. In DNA form, the CDR3 reads TGTGCCAGCAGTCTAGCGGGCTATAGCTCCTACGAGCAGTACTTC. Protein sequence: CASSLAGYSSYEQYF.

The chain links TRBV10-3 to TRBJ1-6; no reliable D call. This CDR3 region has 15 residues. The V gene's germline CDR1 is ENHRY and CDR2 SYGVKD. Trimming removed 6 bases at V and 11 bases at J, with 20 bases between. For the CDR3, the DNA is TGTGCCATCAGCCCCGACGGGTACGCCGGGACACCCCTCCACTTT. Translating gives CAISPDGYAGTPLHF.

This sequence joins TRBV7-9 and TRBJ2-5, with D maybe TRBD2 (5 bases). The CDR3 sequence is 15 residues long. CDR1 SEHNR and CDR2 FQNEAQ come from the germline V gene (reference sequence). V lost 5 bases and J lost 9, with 22 bases in between. The CDR3 here is CASSPPAGPRLAQYF. The CDR3 bases are TGTGCCAGCAGCCCCCCGGCGGGCCCTAGATTGGCCCAGTACTTC.

This rearrangement joins TRBV28 to TRBJ1-1; the match to TRBD1 covers 11 bases. Germline CDR1 is MDHEN and CDR2 is SYDVKM. J was trimmed by 3 bases and V by 5 bases; bases with no gene match: 5. The CDR3 length is 15 residues. This CDR3 reads CASSLRDRGDTEAFF. CDR3 nucleotide sequence: TGTGCCAGCAGTCTCCGGGACAGGGGGGACACTGAAGCTTTCTTT. The variable domain in full, with the rest retrieved from reference TRBV28 and TRBJ1-1, is DVKVTQSSRYLVKRTGEKVFLECVQDMDHENMFWYRQDPGLGLRLIYFSYDVKMKEKGDIPEGYSVSREKKERFSLILESASTNQTSMYLCASSLRDRGDTEAFFGQGTRLTVV.

This chain links TRBV21-1 with TRBJ2-5; the DNA was not used to check the table's D call, TRBD2. TRBV21-1 represents a pseudogene. The CDR3 runs 14 residues. The CDR3 region is CASSDMDYSETQYF. CDR3 coding DNA: TGTGCCAGCAGCGACATGGACTATTCTGAGACCCAGTACTTC.

The V and J genes are TRBV29-1 and TRBJ2-1, with 9 bases identical to TRBD2. The CDR3 sequence is 16 residues long. From germline, CDR1 is SQVTM and CDR2 ANQGSEA. J was trimmed by 3 bases and V by 2 bases; bases with no gene match: 8. The CDR3 DNA follows: TGCAGCGTTGAAAAAGGACCTAGCGGGATCTACAATGAGCAGTTCTTC. This sequence encodes CSVEKGPSGIYNEQFF.

This chain connects TRBV29-1 to TRBJ2-4; D unclear. Germline CDR1 is SQVTM and CDR2 is ANQGSEA. Trimming pared 5 bases from V and 0 bases from J, leaving 8 bases between. The CDR3 sequence is 13 residues long. CDR3 nucleotide sequence: TGCAGCGTTACCCCCGGAGCCAAAAACATTCAGTACTTC. Its protein is CSVTPGAKNIQYF.

This rearrangement joins TRBV19 to TRBJ2-3; 9 positions match TRBD1. The CDR3 sequence is 14 residues long. J was trimmed by 3 bases and V by 6 bases; bases with no gene match: 4. Per the germline V gene, CDR1 is LNHDA and CDR2 is SQIVND (reference sequence). The CDR3, as DNA: TGTGCCAGTAGGGGACAGGGAAGGACAGATACGCAGTATTTT. Translation: CASRGQGRTDTQYF. Based on the CDR3 plus reference TRBV19 and TRBJ2-3, the full variable domain is DGGITQSPKYLFRKEGQNVTLSCEQNLNHDAMYWYRQDPGQGLRLIYYSQIVNDFQKGDIAEGYSVSREKKESFPLTVTSAQKNPTAFYLCASRGQGRTDTQYFGPGTRLTVL.

This chain connects TRBV13 to TRBJ1-3; maybe TRBD1 (5 bases). CDR3 length equals 15 residues. CDR1 and CDR2 (germline): PRHDT, FYEKMQ (reference sequence). Trimming removed 5 bases from V and 3 bases from J, with 14 bases in between. CDR3 nucleotides: TGTGCCAGCAGCGCTGGACGGGGGAATGGAAACACCATATATTTT. Translating it yields CASSAGRGNGNTIYF.

In this sample, this clone turned up once. The chain has TRBV9 and TRBJ1-2, with 8 bases fitting TRBD1. The CDR3 spans 14 residues. The ends lost 0 bases at V and 6 bases at J; junction bases unmatched: 4. CDR1 and CDR2 (germline): SGDLS, YYNGEE. The CDR3 nucleotides are TGTGCCAGCAGCGTAGGCGGACAGGGCCATGGCTACACCTTC. Encoded protein: CASSVGGQGHGYTF.

The V and J genes are TRBV18 and TRBJ2-1; TRBD2 matches at 12 bases. Trimming removed 5 bases from V and 4 bases from J; junction bases left unmatched: 6. CDR1 and CDR2 (germline): KGHSH, LQKENI. There are 16 residues in the CDR3. Written as DNA, the CDR3 is TGTGCCAGCTCAATCGAACTAGCGGGGGGATACAATGAGCAGTTCTTC. Its protein is CASSIELAGGYNEQFF.

The rearrangement uses TRBV6-6 and TRBJ1-1; unclear D gene. V lost 4 bases and J lost 10, with 10 bases in between. CDR1 is MNHNY and CDR2 is SVGAGI in the germline V gene (reference sequence). This CDR3 comprises 11 residues. In DNA form, the CDR3 reads TGTGCCAGCAGTTCGACATTCAGAGCTTTCTTT. Its translation is CASSSTFRAFF.

This clone was seen a single time. V usage is TRBV19 and J usage is TRBJ1-1; 9 bases map to TRBD1. Germline loops: CDR1 LNHDA, CDR2 SQIVND (reference sequence). V lost 6 bases to trimming and J lost 3 bases; unmatched junction nucleotides: 8. The CDR3 is 15 amino acids. The CDR3 reads CASSSGTGLDTEAFF. CDR3 nucleotides: TGTGCCAGTAGCTCCGGGACAGGGTTAGACACTGAAGCTTTCTTT.

V and J are TRBV5-1 and TRBJ1-4; D unresolved. The germline gives CDR1 SGHRS, CDR2 YFSETQ. The CDR3 covers 20 residues. The V end lost 0 bases, the J end lost 4 bases, and 25 bases lay between the germline ends. The CDR3: CASSLGNRGISHLLNEKLFF. The CDR3 region has the DNA TGCGCCAGCAGCTTGGGCAACCGCGGGATTTCCCACCTCCTTAATGAAAAACTGTTTTTT. The whole variable domain, remainder taken from reference TRBV5-1 and TRBJ1-4, is KAGVTQTPRYLIKTRGQQVTLSCSPISGHRSVSWYQQTPGQGLQFLFEYFSETQRNKGNFPGRFSGRQFSNSRSEMNVSTLELGDSALYLCASSLGNRGISHLLNEKLFFGSGTQLSVL.

This clone has a single count. The V call is TRBV27, the J call TRBJ2-1; no definite D call. This CDR3 has 15 amino acids. The V gene lost 2 bases and the J gene lost 4 bases, with 12 bases spanning the gap. Germline V gene sequence: CDR1 MNHEY, CDR2 SMNVEV (reference sequence). Here the CDR3 reads CASSLTGRPYNEQFF. CDR3 sequence (DNA): TGTGCCAGCAGTTTAACGGGTCGGCCGTACAATGAGCAGTTCTTC.

This chain joins TRBV27 and TRBJ1-2; the D is unclear. CDR1 and CDR2 (germline): MNHEY, SMNVEV (reference sequence). V shed 0 bases and J shed 5 bases, with 13 bases lying between them. This CDR3 has 15 residues. CDR3 coding DNA: TGTGCCAGCAGTTTATCTGGGCCTGCAGTTTATGGCTACACCTTC. Translation gives CASSLSGPAVYGYTF.

Here the CDR3 reads CASSLETGPNLNTGELFF. For the CDR3, the DNA is TGCGCCAGCAGCTTGGAGACAGGACCCAACTTGAACACCGGGGAGCTGTTTTTT. The chain joins TRBV5-1 to TRBJ2-2; tentative D call: TRBD1 (6 bases). The CDR3 consists of 18 residues. Per germline, CDR1 SGHRS and CDR2 YFSETQ. V was clipped by 0 bases and J by 1 base, with 16 bases between them.

The genes are TRBV13 and TRBJ1-1; 7 bases match TRBD1. CDR3 length: 14 residues. V lost 8 bases and J lost 7; bases outside the gene matches: 13. Germline V gives CDR1 PRHDT, CDR2 FYEKMQ (reference sequence). In nucleotides, the CDR3 is TGTGCCAGCGGGACCCGGGACAGCGCGAATGAAGCTTTCTTT. This gives the protein CASGTRDSANEAFF.

A few counts support this clone. V gene TRBV29-1 combines with J gene TRBJ1-2, with 7 positions matching TRBD1. Germline V CDR1 and CDR2: SQVTM, ANQGSEA. The CDR3 length is 13 residues. Trimming took 4 bases from V and 8 from J; bases not matched to a gene: 10. Written as DNA, the CDR3 is TGCAGCGTTGTATCATGGACAGGTGGCGGCTACACCTTC. This gives the protein CSVVSWTGGGYTF.

Concerning this clone: The junction does not match germline at one end; this may be a read error. The same CDR3 is also encoded by other DNA sequences in this sample. The chain joins TRBV2 to TRBJ1-6; TRBD1 is a possible D gene (6 bases). The CDR3 is 15 amino acids. CDR1 SNHLY and CDR2 FYNNEI come from the germline V gene. The DNA for the CDR3 is TGTGCCAGCAACTCGGACAGCTCCTATAATTCCCCCCTCCACTTT. Translation: CASNSDSSYNSPLHF.

The chain uses TRBV7-9 and TRBJ2-1, with 9 bases that match TRBD2. The germline V gene encodes CDR1 SEHNR and CDR2 FQNEAQ (reference sequence). The CDR3 runs to 16 residues. V shed 5 bases, J shed 4 bases, and the junction held 9 bases outside the gene matches. The CDR3 DNA sequence: TGTGCCAGCAGCGCTAGCGGGACCCCCTATTACAATGAGCAGTTCTTC. Its translation: CASSASGTPYYNEQFF.

The chain has TRBV30 and TRBJ2-7; a possible D gene is TRBD1 (5 bases). CDR3 size: 11 residues. The V end lost 4 bases, the J end lost 6 bases, and 10 bases lay between the germline ends. Germline V gene data show CDR1 as GTSNPN and CDR2 as SVGIG (reference sequence). In DNA, the CDR3 is TGTGCCTGGACCCAGGGAAGCGAGCAGTACTTC. This sequence encodes CAWTQGSEQYF.

The chain couples TRBV2 to TRBJ1-5; 7 nucleotides agree with TRBD1. Germline CDR1 SNHLY, CDR2 FYNNEI. The CDR3 loop spans 16 amino acids. J was trimmed by 0 bases and V by 6 bases; bases with no gene match: 8. The CDR3 DNA is TGTGCCAGCAGCGCTGACAGGGAAGGTAGCAATCAGCCCCAGCATTTT. Translated, it gives CASSADREGSNQPQHF.